This is a list of T cell receptor beta chains from one sample in a study of technical replicates of blood from a handful of donors. Profiled with immunoSEQ multiplex PCR; TCRdb holds only in-frame clones, not every one. Seen here are fewer than 100,000 clones, around 97% observed once, and the top ten hold 0.18%. Specimen: T cells isolated from PBMCs. The receptors come from a human donor in good health. The CDR3 runs from the conserved cysteine through the conserved F or W. A D gene is named only where the DNA matches it firmly. For some rows the clone size is stated as once, few or many, or as a class when expanded; others skip it.

v_call: TRBV19
j_call: TRBJ2-3
d_call: .
clone_size: .
cdr3_nt: TGTGCCAGTAGTATAGGGGCCGGTACGGATACGCAGTATTTT
cdr3_aa: CASSIGAGTDTQYF

v_call: TRBV11-3
j_call: TRBJ2-7
d_call: .
clone_size: .
cdr3_nt: TGTGCCAGCAGCTTCGACAGGGACGGGGGCGAGCAGTACTTC
cdr3_aa: CASSFDRDGGEQYF

v_call: TRBV4-2
j_call: TRBJ2-7
d_call: .
clone_size: .
cdr3_nt: TGTGCCAGCAGCCAAGTCACCGGGAGCTACGAGCAGTACTTC
cdr3_aa: CASSQVTGSYEQYF

v_call: TRBV27
j_call: TRBJ1-5
d_call: TRBD1
clone_size: once
cdr3_nt: TGTGCCAGCAGTTCCTACAGGGGGTCGCTCAATCAGCCCCAGCATTTT
cdr3_aa: CASSSYRGSLNQPQHF

v_call: TRBV5-1
j_call: TRBJ2-7
d_call: TRBD1
clone_size: .
cdr3_nt: TGCGCCAGCAGCTTTGCTAGGGGGCTTTCCTACGAGCAGTACTTC
cdr3_aa: CASSFARGLSYEQYF

v_call: TRBV11-2
j_call: TRBJ2-3
d_call: .
clone_size: .
cdr3_nt: TGTGCCAGCAGCGGGCTACGGACAGGCACAGATACGCAGTATTTT
cdr3_aa: CASSGLRTGTDTQYF

v_call: TRBV18
j_call: TRBJ1-2
d_call: .
clone_size: .
cdr3_nt: TGTGCCAGCTCACCACCGGGACACTGGGATAAGACTAACTATGGCTACACCTTC
cdr3_aa: CASSPPGHWDKTNYGYTF

v_call: TRBV18
j_call: TRBJ2-3
d_call: .
clone_size: .
cdr3_nt: TGTGCCAGCTCACCATGGGACTCATACACAGATACGCAGTATTTT
cdr3_aa: CASSPWDSYTDTQYF

v_call: TRBV7-3
j_call: TRBJ2-1
d_call: TRBD2
clone_size: .
cdr3_nt: TGTGCCAGCAGCCTCCAGCGGGGGGGCAGTGAGCAGTTCTTC
cdr3_aa: CASSLQRGGSEQFF

v_call: TRBV25-1
j_call: TRBJ1-2
d_call: .
clone_size: .
cdr3_nt: TGTGCCAGCCGAGGACAGCACTATGGCTACACCTTC
cdr3_aa: CASRGQHYGYTF

v_call: TRBV7-6
j_call: TRBJ2-1
d_call: TRBD2
clone_size: once
cdr3_nt: TGTGCCAGCGGACGGGAGGGTAGATACAATGAGCAGTTCTTC
cdr3_aa: CASGREGRYNEQFF

v_call: TRBV5-4
j_call: TRBJ2-7
d_call: TRBD1
clone_size: .
cdr3_nt: TGTGCCAGCAGCTTTACAGGGGGAAAAAAAGGGAAGTACTTC
cdr3_aa: CASSFTGGKKGKYF

v_call: TRBV2
j_call: TRBJ1-2
d_call: TRBD1
clone_size: .
cdr3_nt: TGTGCCAGTAGAAAGGGACAGCCTAACTATGGCTACACCTTC
cdr3_aa: CASRKGQPNYGYTF

v_call: TRBV5-4
j_call: TRBJ1-1
d_call: .
clone_size: once
cdr3_nt: TGTGCCAGCAGCCACGACTACACTGAAGCTTTCTTT
cdr3_aa: CASSHDYTEAFF

v_call: TRBV27
j_call: TRBJ2-1
d_call: .
clone_size: .
cdr3_nt: TGTGCCAGCAGTTCCTCCCCGGAGAGGGAGCAGTTCTTC
cdr3_aa: CASSSSPEREQFF

v_call: TRBV6-5
j_call: TRBJ1-5
d_call: .
clone_size: .
cdr3_nt: TGTGCCAGCAGCCCCAATAGCAATCAGCCCCAGCATTTT
cdr3_aa: CASSPNSNQPQHF

v_call: TRBV13
j_call: TRBJ1-1
d_call: .
clone_size: .
cdr3_nt: TGTGCCAGCAGCTTGAGGCCAAACACTGAAGCTTTCTTT
cdr3_aa: CASSLRPNTEAFF

v_call: TRBV7-9
j_call: TRBJ2-5
d_call: TRBD2
clone_size: .
cdr3_nt: TGTGCCAGCAGCAGAGCGGGAGGGCCCCAAGAGACCCAGTACTTC
cdr3_aa: CASSRAGGPQETQYF

v_call: TRBV6-1
j_call: TRBJ1-5
d_call: .
clone_size: .
cdr3_nt: TGTGCCAGCATGGGAGGTCGCCGGCCCCAGCATTTT
cdr3_aa: CASMGGRRPQHF

v_call: TRBV29-1
j_call: TRBJ2-7
d_call: TRBD2
clone_size: .
cdr3_nt: TGCAGCGTTGAACTAGCGGGAGAGCCTCCTCATGAGCAGTACTTC
cdr3_aa: CSVELAGEPPHEQYF

v_call: TRBV5-1
j_call: TRBJ1-1
d_call: .
clone_size: .
cdr3_nt: TGCGCCAGCAGCTTGGGAGGGAACACTGAAGCTTTCTTT
cdr3_aa: CASSLGGNTEAFF